These T cell receptor beta chains were read from a single sample in a study of neoadjuvant anti-PD-1 for oral cavity cancer. The assay was immunoSEQ multiplex PCR, and TCRdb's table has in-frame clones only and misses some. The sample lists 9,400 or so clones; roughly 70% were seen once. The specimen was tumor tissue, collected before nivolumab (anti-PD-1) treatment. The receptors originated from a person between 35 and 79 years old with oral cavity squamous cell carcinoma. Each CDR3 is given with its conserved first and last residue. The D gene is left open where the match is weak. Size values are once, few and many counts, or a class for expanded clones, and some rows have none.

d_gene	abundance	j_gene	v_gene	CDR3nt	CDR3aa
-	-	TRBJ2-1	TRBV5-1	TGCGCCAGCAGCTTGATCGGGGGCGCCTACAATGAGCAGTTCTTC	CASSLIGGAYNEQFF
-	-	TRBJ1-2	TRBV7-2	TGTGCCAGCAGACAGGACGGGACGGCTTATGGCTACACCTTC	CASRQDGTAYGYTF
TRBD1	-	TRBJ1-1	TRBV29-1	TGCAGCGTTGGCTCCGGGACAGGGGTTCAAGAAGCTTTCTTT	CSVGSGTGVQEAFF
-	few	TRBJ1-2	TRBV5-6	TGTGCCAGCAGTCAAGGAAAAACCGATCGTCACACCTTC	CASSQGKTDRHTF
-	-	TRBJ2-5	TRBV11-2	TGTGCCAGCAGCTTCGGGTTCTCCCCCGGGGAGACCCAGTACTTC	CASSFGFSPGETQYF
-	-	TRBJ2-5	TRBV6-5	TGTGCCAGCAGAACCGGGTTCGAAGAGACCCAGTACTTC	CASRTGFEETQYF
-	few	TRBJ1-2	TRBV30	TGTGCCTGGAGTCGACAACAGGGAAGGTATGGCTACACCTTC	CAWSRQQGRYGYTF
-	-	TRBJ2-2	TRBV1	TGCACCAGCAGCCATCCCGGGACGGCGAACACCGGGGAGCTGTTTTTT	CTSSHPGTANTGELFF
-	-	TRBJ2-5	TRBV6-5	TGTGCCAGCAGTTATTACTGGGCTAGTTCAGAGACCCAGTACTTC	CASSYYWASSETQYF
TRBD1	few	TRBJ1-2	TRBV2	TGTGCCAGCAGTGTAATTGGAGGGACAGGGGTTAGCTATGGCTACACCTTC	CASSVIGGTGVSYGYTF
TRBD1	once	TRBJ1-3	TRBV7-9	TGTGCCAGCAGCCCTCGACAGGGGACTCTGGGAAACACCATATATTTT	CASSPRQGTLGNTIYF
TRBD2	-	TRBJ2-7	TRBV2	TGTGCCAGCAGTTTTAGCGGGGCGCCTTCTTACGAGCAGTACTTC	CASSFSGAPSYEQYF
-	-	TRBJ2-1	TRBV20-1	TGCAGTGCTTACTACAATGAGCAGTTCTTC	CSAYYNEQFF
-	-	TRBJ2-5	TRBV5-1	TGCGCCAGCAGCTTGGGTTTCGGACGGCAGTACTTC	CASSLGFGRQYF
TRBD1	-	TRBJ1-5	TRBV19	TGTGCCAGTAGTACACCAGACAGGGTTCGCAATCAGCCCCAGCATTTT	CASSTPDRVRNQPQHF
-	few	TRBJ2-7	TRBV30	TGTGCCTGGAGTGTAGGGAGCTCCTACGAGCAGTACTTC	CAWSVGSSYEQYF
-	few	TRBJ1-5	TRBV10-1	TGCGCCAGCCTATATAGCAATCAGCCCCAGCATTTT	CASLYSNQPQHF
TRBD2	-	TRBJ2-3	TRBV5-4	TGTGCCAGCAGCCGTCCGGGACTAGCAGGTGATACGCAGTATTTT	CASSRPGLAGDTQYF
TRBD1	few	TRBJ1-2	TRBV9	TGTGCCAGCAGCGATAAGGGACAGGGCTACACCTTC	CASSDKGQGYTF
-	-	TRBJ1-1	TRBV19	TGTGCCAGTAGGGAACAAGGGAACTTGAACACTGAAGCTTTCTTT	CASREQGNLNTEAFF
-	-	TRBJ2-7	TRBV30	TGTGCCTGGAGTTATGGGTCAGGGTCGGGCGAGCAGTACTTC	CAWSYGSGSGEQYF
TRBD2	-	TRBJ2-2	TRBV19	TGTGCCAGTCAATATCCCCCCCGACTAGCGGGGGGGCGCACCGGGGAGCTGTTTTTT	CASQYPPRLAGGRTGELFF
TRBD2	-	TRBJ2-5	TRBV7-2	TGTGCCAGCAGCTCGGAAGGGACCATCTCGGGGGGGGAGACCCAGTACTTC	CASSSEGTISGGETQYF